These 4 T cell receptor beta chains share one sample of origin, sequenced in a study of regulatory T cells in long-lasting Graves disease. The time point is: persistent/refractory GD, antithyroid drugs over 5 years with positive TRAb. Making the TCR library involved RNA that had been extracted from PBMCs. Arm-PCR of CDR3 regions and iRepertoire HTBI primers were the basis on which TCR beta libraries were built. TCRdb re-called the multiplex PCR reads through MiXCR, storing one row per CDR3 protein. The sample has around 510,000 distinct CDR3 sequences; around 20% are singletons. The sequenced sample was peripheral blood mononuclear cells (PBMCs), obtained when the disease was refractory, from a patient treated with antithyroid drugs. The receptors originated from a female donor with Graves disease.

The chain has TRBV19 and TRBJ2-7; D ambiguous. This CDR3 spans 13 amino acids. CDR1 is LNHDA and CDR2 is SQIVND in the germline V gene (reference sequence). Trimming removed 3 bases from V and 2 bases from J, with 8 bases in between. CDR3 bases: TGTGCCAGTAGTATTGGGCATCCCTACGAGCAGTACTTC. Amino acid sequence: CASSIGHPYEQYF.

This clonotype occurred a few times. The CDR3 sequence: CASSRTNAAEAYEQYF. CDR3 sequence (DNA): TGCGCCAGCAGCCGCACCAATGCGGCGGAAGCCTACGAGCAGTACTTC. The chain joins TRBV5-1 to TRBJ2-7; the D is unclear. Trimming took off 4 bases at V and 2 bases at J, with 19 bases between the two ends. In germline, CDR1 is SGHRS, CDR2 YFSETQ. The length of the CDR3 is 16 residues.

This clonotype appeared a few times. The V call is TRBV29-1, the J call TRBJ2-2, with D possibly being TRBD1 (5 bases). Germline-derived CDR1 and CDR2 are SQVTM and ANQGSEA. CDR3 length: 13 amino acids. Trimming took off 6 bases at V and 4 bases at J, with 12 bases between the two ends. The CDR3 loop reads CSVGHPLTGELFF. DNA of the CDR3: TGCAGCGTCGGACACCCTCTCACCGGGGAGCTGTTTTTT.

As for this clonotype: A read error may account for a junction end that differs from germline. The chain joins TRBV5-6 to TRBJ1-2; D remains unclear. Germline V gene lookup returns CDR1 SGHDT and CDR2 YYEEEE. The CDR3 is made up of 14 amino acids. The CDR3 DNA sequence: TGTGCCAGCAGCTTGATCTCGGCTAACTATGGCTGCACCTTC. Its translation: CASSLISANYGCTF.